Included here is one TCR beta chain sequence, with context. The ends were cut back, 6 bases at V and 4 bases at J, with 12 bases in the middle. This CDR3 is 13 amino acids long. Per germline, CDR1 MDHEN and CDR2 SYDVKM. The sample comes from a study of blood T cell repertoires in COVID-19. Study as a whole: Samples taken during acute and convalescent COVID-19 were collected in the United States, Italy and Spain.

Sequencing was performed with immunoSEQ multiplex PCR; in TCRdb, only in-frame clones are kept and a portion is missing. The top ten clones hold 3.5% to 4% of a sample with around 170,000 clones, 86% of them seen once. The chain couples TRBV28 to TRBJ1-2, with D tentatively TRBD1 (5 bases). This receptor was identified in a woman aged 70-85 years with acute or convalescent COVID-19. The sample was peripheral blood. The chain's CDR3 is CASRGGTAYGYTF. In DNA, the CDR3 is TGTGCCAGCAGGGGGGGGACGGCCTATGGCTACACCTTC.